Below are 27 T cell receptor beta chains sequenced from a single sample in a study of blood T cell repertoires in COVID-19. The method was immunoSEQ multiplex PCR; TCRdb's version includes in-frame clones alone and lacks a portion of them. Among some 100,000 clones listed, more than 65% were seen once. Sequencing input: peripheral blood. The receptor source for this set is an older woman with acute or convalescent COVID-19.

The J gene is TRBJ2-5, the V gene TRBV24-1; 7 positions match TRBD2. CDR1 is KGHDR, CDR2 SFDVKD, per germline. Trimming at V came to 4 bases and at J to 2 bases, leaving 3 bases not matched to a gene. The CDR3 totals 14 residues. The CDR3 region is CATSESGLQETQYF. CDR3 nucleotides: TGTGCCACCAGTGAGTCGGGACTACAAGAGACCCAGTACTTC.

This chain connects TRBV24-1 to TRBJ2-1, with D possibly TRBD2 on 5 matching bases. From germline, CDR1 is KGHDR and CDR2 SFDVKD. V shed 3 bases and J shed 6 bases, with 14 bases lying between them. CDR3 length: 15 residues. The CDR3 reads CATSDATPRANEQFF. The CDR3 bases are TGTGCCACCAGTGATGCGACTCCGCGGGCCAATGAGCAGTTCTTC.

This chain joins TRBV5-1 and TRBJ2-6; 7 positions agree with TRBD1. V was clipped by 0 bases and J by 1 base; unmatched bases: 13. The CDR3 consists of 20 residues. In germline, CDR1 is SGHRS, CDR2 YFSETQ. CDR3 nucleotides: TGCGCCAGCAGCTTGGCTTTTTCGACAGGGATAAGGTCTGGGGCCAACGTCCTGACTTTC. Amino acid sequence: CASSLAFSTGIRSGANVLTF.

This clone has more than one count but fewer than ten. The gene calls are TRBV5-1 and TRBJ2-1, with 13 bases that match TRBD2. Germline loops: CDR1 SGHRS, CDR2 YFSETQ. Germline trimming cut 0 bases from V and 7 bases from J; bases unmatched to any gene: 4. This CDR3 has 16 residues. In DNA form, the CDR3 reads TGCGCCAGCAGCTTGGGACTAGCGGGGGGCCTAAATGAGCAGTTCTTC. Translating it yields CASSLGLAGGLNEQFF.

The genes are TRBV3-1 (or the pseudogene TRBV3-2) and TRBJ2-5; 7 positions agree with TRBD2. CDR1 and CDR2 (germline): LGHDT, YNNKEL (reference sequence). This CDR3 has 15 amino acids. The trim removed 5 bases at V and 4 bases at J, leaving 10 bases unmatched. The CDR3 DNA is TGTGCCAGCAGCTTCCTCGGGGGGTATCGAGAGACCCAGTACTTC. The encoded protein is CASSFLGGYRETQYF.

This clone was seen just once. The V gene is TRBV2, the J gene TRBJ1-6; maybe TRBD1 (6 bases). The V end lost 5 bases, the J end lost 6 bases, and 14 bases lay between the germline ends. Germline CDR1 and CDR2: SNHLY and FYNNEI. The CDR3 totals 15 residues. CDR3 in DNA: TGTGCCAGCAGTCCGGGGTTAGGGGGTAATTCACCCCTCCACTTT. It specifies CASSPGLGGNSPLHF.

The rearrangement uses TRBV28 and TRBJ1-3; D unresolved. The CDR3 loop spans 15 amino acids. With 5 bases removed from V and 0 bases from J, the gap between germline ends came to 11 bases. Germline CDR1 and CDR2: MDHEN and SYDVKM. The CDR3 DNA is TGTGCCAGCAGTGACGCAGGCCTCTCTGGAAACACCATATATTTT. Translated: CASSDAGLSGNTIYF.

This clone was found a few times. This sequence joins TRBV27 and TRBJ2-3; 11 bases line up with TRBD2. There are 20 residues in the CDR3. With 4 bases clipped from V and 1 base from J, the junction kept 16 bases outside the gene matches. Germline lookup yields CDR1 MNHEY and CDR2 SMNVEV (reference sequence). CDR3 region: CASSSSFLAGGWGGTDTQYF. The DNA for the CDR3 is TGTGCCAGCAGTTCTTCCTTTCTAGCGGGGGGCTGGGGGGGCACAGATACGCAGTATTTT.

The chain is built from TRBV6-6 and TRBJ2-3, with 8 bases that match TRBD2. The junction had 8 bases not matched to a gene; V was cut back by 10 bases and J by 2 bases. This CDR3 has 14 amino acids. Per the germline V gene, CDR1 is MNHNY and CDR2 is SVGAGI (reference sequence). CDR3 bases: TGTGCCACCCTAACTAGCGGCATCACAGATACGCAGTATTTT. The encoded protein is CATLTSGITDTQYF.

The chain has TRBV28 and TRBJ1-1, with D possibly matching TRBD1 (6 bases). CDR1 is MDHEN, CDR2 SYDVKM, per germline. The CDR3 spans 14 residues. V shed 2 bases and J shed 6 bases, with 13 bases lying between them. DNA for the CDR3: TGTGCCAGCAGTTTAGGGCGACAGGCCGCTGAAGCTTTCTTT. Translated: CASSLGRQAAEAFF.

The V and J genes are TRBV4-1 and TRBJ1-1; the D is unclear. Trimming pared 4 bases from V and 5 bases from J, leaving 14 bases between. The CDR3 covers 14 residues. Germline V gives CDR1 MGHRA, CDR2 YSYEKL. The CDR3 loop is CASSPIGRVTEAFF. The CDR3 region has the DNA TGCGCCAGCAGCCCTATCGGGAGGGTAACTGAAGCTTTCTTT.

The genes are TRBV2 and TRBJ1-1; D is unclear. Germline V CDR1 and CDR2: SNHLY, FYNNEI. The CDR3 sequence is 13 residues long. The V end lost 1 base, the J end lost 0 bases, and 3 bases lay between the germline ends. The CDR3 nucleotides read TGTGCCAGCAGTGAAGACTTGAACACTGAAGCTTTCTTT. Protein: CASSEDLNTEAFF.

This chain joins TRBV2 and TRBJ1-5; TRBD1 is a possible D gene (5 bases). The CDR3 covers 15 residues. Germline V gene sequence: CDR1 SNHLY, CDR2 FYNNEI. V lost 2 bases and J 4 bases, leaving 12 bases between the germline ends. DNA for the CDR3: TGTGCCAGCAGTGAATTGGCAGGGTTGAATCAGCCCCAGCATTTT. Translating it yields CASSELAGLNQPQHF.

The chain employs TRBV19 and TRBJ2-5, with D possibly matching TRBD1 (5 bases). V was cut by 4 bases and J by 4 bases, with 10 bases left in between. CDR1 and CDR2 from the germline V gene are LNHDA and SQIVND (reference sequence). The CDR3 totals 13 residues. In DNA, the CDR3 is TGTGCCAGTAGTACACCCACAGGAGAGACCCAGTACTTC. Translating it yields CASSTPTGETQYF.

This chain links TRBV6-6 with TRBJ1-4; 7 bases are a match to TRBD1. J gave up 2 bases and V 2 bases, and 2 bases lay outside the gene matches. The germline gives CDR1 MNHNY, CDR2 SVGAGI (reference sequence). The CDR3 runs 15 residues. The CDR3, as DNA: TGTGCCAGCAGTTACGGGGACAGCACTAATGAAAAACTGTTTTTT. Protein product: CASSYGDSTNEKLFF.

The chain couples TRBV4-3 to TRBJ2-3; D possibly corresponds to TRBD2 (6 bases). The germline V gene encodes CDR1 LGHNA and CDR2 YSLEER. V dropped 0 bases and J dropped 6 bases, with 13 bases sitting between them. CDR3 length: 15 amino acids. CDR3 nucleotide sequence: TGCGCCAGCAGCCAAGATGCGGGGCTTACGGATACGCAGTATTTT. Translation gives CASSQDAGLTDTQYF.

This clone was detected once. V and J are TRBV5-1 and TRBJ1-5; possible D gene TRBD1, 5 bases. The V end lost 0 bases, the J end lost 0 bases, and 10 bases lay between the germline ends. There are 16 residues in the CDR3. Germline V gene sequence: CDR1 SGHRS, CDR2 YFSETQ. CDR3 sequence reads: CASSLEGLGSNQPQHF. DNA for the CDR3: TGCGCCAGCAGCTTGGAGGGACTCGGTAGCAATCAGCCCCAGCATTTT.

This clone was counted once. The CDR3 nucleotides read TGCGCCAGCAGCTCAGCTCTCCCGGCGGGGGCCTCCTACGAGCAGTACTTC. It codes for CASSSALPAGASYEQYF. The V and J genes are TRBV5-1 and TRBJ2-7; D is possibly TRBD2 (7 bases). V was shortened by 3 bases and J by 0 bases, with 19 bases between the two germline ends. The germline V gene has CDR1 SGHRS and CDR2 YFSETQ. This CDR3 comprises 17 residues.

The CDR3 sequence is CASSFGSGEGYNEQFF. The CDR3 DNA follows: TGTGCCAGCAGCTTTGGTAGTGGGGAGGGCTACAATGAGCAGTTCTTC. This chain joins TRBV5-4 and TRBJ2-1; 7 bases are a match to TRBD2. Germline V gene sequence: CDR1 SGHNT, CDR2 YYREEE (reference sequence). The CDR3 totals 16 residues. The V and J ends lost 2 bases and 3 bases, in that order; junction bases with no gene match: 8.

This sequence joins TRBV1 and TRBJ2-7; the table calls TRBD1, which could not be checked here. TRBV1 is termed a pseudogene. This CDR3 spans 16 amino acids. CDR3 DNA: TGCACCAGCAGCCAAGGGGTACAGGGGGAGAGGTACGAGCAGTACGTC. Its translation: CTSSQGVQGERYEQYV.

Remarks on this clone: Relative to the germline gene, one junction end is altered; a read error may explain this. The CDR3 region is CARSRGNTEAFF. As DNA, the CDR3 is TGTGCCCGGAGTCGGGGGAACACTGAAGCTTTCTTT. The V call is TRBV30, the J call TRBJ1-1; the D is unclear. The CDR3 spans 12 residues. Germline values: CDR1 GTSNPN, CDR2 SVGIG (reference sequence).

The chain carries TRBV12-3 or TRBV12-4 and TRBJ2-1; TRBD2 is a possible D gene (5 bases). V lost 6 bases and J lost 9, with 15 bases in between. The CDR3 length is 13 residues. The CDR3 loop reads CASSHRRDTEQFF. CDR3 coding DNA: TGTGCCAGCAGCCACCGTCGGGATACTGAGCAGTTCTTC.

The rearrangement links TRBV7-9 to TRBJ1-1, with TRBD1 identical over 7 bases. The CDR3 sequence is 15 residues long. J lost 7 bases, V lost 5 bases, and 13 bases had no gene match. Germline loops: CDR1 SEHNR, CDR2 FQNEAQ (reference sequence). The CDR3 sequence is CASSGNGDRDLEAFF. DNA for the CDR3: TGTGCCAGCAGCGGGAATGGGGACAGAGATCTTGAAGCTTTCTTT.

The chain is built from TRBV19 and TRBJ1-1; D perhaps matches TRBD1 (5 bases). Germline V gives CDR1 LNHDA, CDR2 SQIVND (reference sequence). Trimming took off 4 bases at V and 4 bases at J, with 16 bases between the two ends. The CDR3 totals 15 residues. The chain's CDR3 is CASSKQGQVGTEAFF. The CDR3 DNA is TGTGCCAGTAGTAAGCAGGGCCAGGTGGGCACTGAAGCTTTCTTT. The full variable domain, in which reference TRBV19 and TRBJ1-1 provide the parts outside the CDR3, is DGGITQSPKYLFRKEGQNVTLSCEQNLNHDAMYWYRQDPGQGLRLIYYSQIVNDFQKGDIAEGYSVSREKKESFPLTVTSAQKNPTAFYLCASSKQGQVGTEAFFGQGTRLTVV.

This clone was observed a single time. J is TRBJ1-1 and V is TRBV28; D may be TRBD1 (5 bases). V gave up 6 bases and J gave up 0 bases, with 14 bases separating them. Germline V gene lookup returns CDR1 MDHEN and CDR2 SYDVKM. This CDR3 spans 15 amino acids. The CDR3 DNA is TGTGCCAGCAGGGACACTAACCCGATGAACACTGAAGCTTTCTTT. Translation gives CASRDTNPMNTEAFF.

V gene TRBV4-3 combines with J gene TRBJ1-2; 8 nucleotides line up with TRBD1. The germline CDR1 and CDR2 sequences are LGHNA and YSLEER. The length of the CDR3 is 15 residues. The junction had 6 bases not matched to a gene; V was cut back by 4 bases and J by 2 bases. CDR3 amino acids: CASSLETGANYGYTF. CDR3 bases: TGCGCCAGCAGCCTTGAGACAGGGGCGAACTATGGCTACACCTTC.

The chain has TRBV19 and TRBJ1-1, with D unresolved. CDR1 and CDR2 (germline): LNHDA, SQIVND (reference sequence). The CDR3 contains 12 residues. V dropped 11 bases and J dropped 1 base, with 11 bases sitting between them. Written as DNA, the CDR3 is TGTGCCTGTAAGCGCACGAACACTGAAGCTTTCTTT. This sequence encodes CACKRTNTEAFF.